This is a list of T cell receptor beta chains from one sample in a study of blood T cells in healthy people across ages. Via MiXCR, TCRdb re-called the 5' RACE reads, giving one row per CDR3 protein. This sample has about 1.4 million distinct CDR3 sequences, with around 59% found just once. The sequencing input was blood. The source is a young man in good health. The CDR3 runs from the conserved cysteine through the conserved F or W. Fields, in order: clone size, D gene, J gene, V gene, CDR3 protein, CDR3 DNA. A D gene is named only where the DNA matches it firmly. Clone size is shown for a subset of rows, as once, few, many or a class of expanded clone.

clone size: -; D gene: TRBD1; J gene: TRBJ2-7; V gene: TRBV5-6; CDR3 protein: CASSPGQMSYEQYF; CDR3 DNA: TGTGCCAGCAGCCCGGGACAGATGTCCTACGAGCAGTACTTC
clone size: -; D gene: -; J gene: TRBJ1-1; V gene: TRBV4-1; CDR3 protein: CASLGLGTEAFF; CDR3 DNA: TGCGCCAGCCTCGGGTTGGGCACTGAAGCTTTCTTT
clone size: few; D gene: -; J gene: TRBJ2-7; V gene: TRBV7-2; CDR3 protein: CASSLNRPYEQYF; CDR3 DNA: TGTGCCAGCAGCCTCAACAGGCCTTACGAGCAGTACTTC
clone size: -; D gene: -; J gene: TRBJ2-3; V gene: TRBV29-1; CDR3 protein: CSVEDQGQVTDTQYF; CDR3 DNA: TGCAGCGTTGAAGATCAAGGGCAGGTGACAGATACGCAGTATTTT
clone size: -; D gene: -; J gene: TRBJ1-1; V gene: TRBV12-3/TRBV12-4; CDR3 protein: CASSLPPGRGTEAFF; CDR3 DNA: TGTGCCAGCAGTTTACCCCCGGGCAGGGGCACTGAAGCTTTCTTT
clone size: -; D gene: -; J gene: TRBJ2-6; V gene: TRBV7-2; CDR3 protein: CASSPAGTHSGANVLTF; CDR3 DNA: TGTGCCAGCAGCCCCGCGGGGACACACTCTGGGGCCAACGTCCTGACTTTC
clone size: -; D gene: TRBD2; J gene: TRBJ2-1; V gene: TRBV20-1; CDR3 protein: CSASPGLANYEQFF; CDR3 DNA: TGCAGTGCTAGTCCGGGACTAGCTAACTATGAGCAGTTCTTC
clone size: few; D gene: -; J gene: TRBJ2-3; V gene: TRBV9; CDR3 protein: CASSVGPRRDTQYF; CDR3 DNA: TGTGCCAGCAGCGTAGGACCCCGCCGAGATACGCAGTATTTT
clone size: -; D gene: -; J gene: TRBJ1-6; V gene: TRBV4-1; CDR3 protein: CASSLGVSYNSPLHF; CDR3 DNA: TGCGCCAGCAGCCTAGGGGTTAGCTATAATTCACCCCTCCACTTT
clone size: -; D gene: -; J gene: TRBJ1-4; V gene: TRBV2; CDR3 protein: CAAGGAVEKLFF; CDR3 DNA: TGTGCCGCGGGGGGGGCGGTTGAAAAACTGTTTTTT
clone size: few; D gene: -; J gene: TRBJ2-4; V gene: TRBV29-1; CDR3 protein: CSVEDPYSIQYF; CDR3 DNA: TGCAGCGTTGAAGACCCCTATAGCATTCAGTACTTC
clone size: -; D gene: -; J gene: TRBJ1-1; V gene: TRBV6-5; CDR3 protein: CAIVPMDSNTEAFF; CDR3 DNA: TGTGCCATCGTCCCGATGGACAGTAACACTGAAGCTTTCTTT
clone size: -; D gene: -; J gene: TRBJ1-1; V gene: TRBV20-1; CDR3 protein: CSANAEAFF; CDR3 DNA: TGCAGTGCTAATGCTGAAGCTTTCTTT
clone size: -; D gene: -; J gene: TRBJ1-2; V gene: TRBV11-2; CDR3 protein: CASSQGDRGYTF; CDR3 DNA: TGTGCCAGCAGCCAGGGAGATCGGGGCTACACCTTC
clone size: -; D gene: -; J gene: TRBJ2-7; V gene: TRBV7-2; CDR3 protein: CASSSYLRSSYEQYF; CDR3 DNA: TGTGCCAGCAGCTCTTATCTTAGAAGCTCCTACGAGCAGTACTTC
clone size: few; D gene: -; J gene: TRBJ2-7; V gene: TRBV7-9; CDR3 protein: CASSFGQGYRGPPLYEQYF; CDR3 DNA: TGTGCCAGCAGCTTCGGGCAAGGTTATCGGGGCCCCCCACTCTACGAGCAGTACTTC
clone size: -; D gene: -; J gene: TRBJ2-7; V gene: TRBV4-1; CDR3 protein: CASSLQGEGSYEQYF; CDR3 DNA: TGCGCCAGCAGCCTACAGGGTGAGGGCTCCTACGAGCAGTACTTC
clone size: few; D gene: -; J gene: TRBJ1-2; V gene: TRBV4-1; CDR3 protein: CASSLDRVSYGYTF; CDR3 DNA: TGCGCCAGCAGCCTAGACCGGGTCAGCTATGGCTACACCTTC
clone size: few; D gene: -; J gene: TRBJ2-4; V gene: TRBV13; CDR3 protein: CASSSGTKNIQYF; CDR3 DNA: TGTGCCAGCAGCTCCGGGACCAAAAACATTCAGTACTTC
clone size: -; D gene: -; J gene: TRBJ2-4; V gene: TRBV24-1; CDR3 protein: CATSDLISGLAKNIQYF; CDR3 DNA: TGTGCCACCAGTGATCTGATAAGCGGTCTAGCCAAAAACATTCAGTACTTC
clone size: -; D gene: -; J gene: TRBJ1-2; V gene: TRBV29-1; CDR3 protein: CSATLGGRYGYTF; CDR3 DNA: TGCAGCGCGACTTTGGGTGGTCGCTATGGCTACACCTTC
clone size: -; D gene: TRBD1; J gene: TRBJ1-5; V gene: TRBV7-9; CDR3 protein: CASSRTGQGNNQPQHF; CDR3 DNA: TGTGCCAGCAGCAGGACGGGACAGGGGAACAATCAGCCCCAGCATTTT
clone size: -; D gene: TRBD2; J gene: TRBJ2-7; V gene: TRBV5-1; CDR3 protein: CASRERMTSGDDEQYF; CDR3 DNA: TGCGCCAGCCGTGAACGAATGACTAGCGGGGACGACGAGCAGTACTTC
clone size: few; D gene: -; J gene: TRBJ2-1; V gene: TRBV29-1; CDR3 protein: CSETPGGYNEQFF; CDR3 DNA: TGCAGCGAGACACCCGGAGGGTACAATGAGCAGTTCTTC
clone size: few; D gene: -; J gene: TRBJ2-5; V gene: TRBV25-1; CDR3 protein: CASSDRTGLRFKETQYF; CDR3 DNA: TGTGCCAGCAGTGACCGTACAGGGCTTCGGTTCAAAGAGACCCAGTACTTC
clone size: -; D gene: TRBD2; J gene: TRBJ2-1; V gene: TRBV6-2/TRBV6-3; CDR3 protein: CASSPGLAGGLDEQFF; CDR3 DNA: TGTGCCAGCAGCCCCGGACTAGCGGGGGGGCTTGATGAGCAGTTCTTC
clone size: -; D gene: TRBD1; J gene: TRBJ2-1; V gene: TRBV5-1; CDR3 protein: CASTEGQTIEQFF; CDR3 DNA: TGCGCCAGCACCGAGGGACAGACAATAGAGCAGTTCTTC
clone size: -; D gene: TRBD1; J gene: TRBJ1-2; V gene: TRBV6-5; CDR3 protein: CASSYTPGTATYGYTF; CDR3 DNA: TGTGCCAGCAGTTACACCCCCGGGACAGCTACCTATGGCTACACCTTC
clone size: -; D gene: -; J gene: TRBJ1-4; V gene: TRBV2; CDR3 protein: CASQPFGEQLFF; CDR3 DNA: TGTGCCAGCCAGCCCTTCGGGGAGCAACTGTTTTTT
clone size: -; D gene: TRBD1; J gene: TRBJ2-4; V gene: TRBV29-1; CDR3 protein: CSVGGQGNIQYF; CDR3 DNA: TGCAGCGTTGGCGGACAGGGGAACATTCAGTACTTC
clone size: -; D gene: TRBD2; J gene: TRBJ2-4; V gene: TRBV12-3/TRBV12-4; CDR3 protein: CASSFLGLADFKNIQYF; CDR3 DNA: TGTGCCAGCAGTTTTCTCGGACTAGCGGATTTTAAAAACATTCAGTACTTC
clone size: -; D gene: TRBD1; J gene: TRBJ2-5; V gene: TRBV4-1; CDR3 protein: CASSLTMRQGQEETQYF; CDR3 DNA: TGCGCCAGCAGCCTTACGATGAGACAGGGTCAAGAAGAGACCCAGTACTTC
clone size: few; D gene: -; J gene: TRBJ1-3; V gene: TRBV29-1; CDR3 protein: CSVRALESGNTIYF; CDR3 DNA: TGCAGCGTTCGGGCTTTGGAATCTGGAAACACCATATATTTT
clone size: -; D gene: -; J gene: TRBJ1-5; V gene: TRBV12-3/TRBV12-4; CDR3 protein: CASSSDTFSNQPQHF; CDR3 DNA: TGTGCCAGCAGCTCCGACACCTTTAGCAATCAGCCCCAGCATTTT
clone size: -; D gene: -; J gene: TRBJ2-7; V gene: TRBV20-1; CDR3 protein: CSADSNSHEQYF; CDR3 DNA: TGCAGTGCTGACTCCAACTCCCACGAGCAGTACTTC
clone size: -; D gene: TRBD1; J gene: TRBJ1-1; V gene: TRBV4-1; CDR3 protein: CASRSTGRNTEAFF; CDR3 DNA: TGCGCCAGCAGATCGACAGGGAGGAACACTGAAGCTTTCTTT
clone size: -; D gene: TRBD2; J gene: TRBJ2-5; V gene: TRBV20-1; CDR3 protein: CSARGTSGVKQETQYF; CDR3 DNA: TGCAGTGCTAGAGGGACTAGCGGGGTGAAACAAGAGACCCAGTACTTC
clone size: -; D gene: -; J gene: TRBJ2-5; V gene: TRBV6-5; CDR3 protein: CASSDSSVEPQYF; CDR3 DNA: TGTGCCAGCAGTGACTCGAGCGTGGAGCCCCAGTACTTC
clone size: -; D gene: -; J gene: TRBJ2-1; V gene: TRBV4-3; CDR3 protein: CASSQVTDGVSSYNEQFF; CDR3 DNA: TGCGCCAGCAGCCAAGTTACGGACGGAGTGAGCTCCTACAATGAGCAGTTCTTC
clone size: -; D gene: TRBD1; J gene: TRBJ1-1; V gene: TRBV4-2; CDR3 protein: CASSQDQGGAFF; CDR3 DNA: TGTGCCAGCAGCCAAGATCAGGGGGGAGCTTTCTTT
clone size: -; D gene: -; J gene: TRBJ2-3; V gene: TRBV27; CDR3 protein: CASSPSSGPYHTDTQYF; CDR3 DNA: TGTGCCAGCAGTCCATCATCGGGGCCTTACCACACAGATACGCAGTATTTT
clone size: -; D gene: -; J gene: TRBJ2-2; V gene: TRBV12-3/TRBV12-4; CDR3 protein: CASSLRFGQEVAGNTGELFF; CDR3 DNA: TGTGCCAGCAGTTTAAGATTTGGACAGGAGGTAGCGGGGAACACCGGGGAGCTGTTTTTT
clone size: -; D gene: -; J gene: TRBJ1-1; V gene: TRBV7-9; CDR3 protein: CASSFRQGENTEAFF; CDR3 DNA: TGTGCCAGCAGCTTTAGGCAGGGCGAGAACACTGAAGCTTTCTTT
clone size: -; D gene: TRBD2; J gene: TRBJ2-7; V gene: TRBV27; CDR3 protein: CASSLPTSGAYNEQYF; CDR3 DNA: TGTGCCAGCAGTCTCCCAACTAGCGGGGCCTACAATGAGCAGTACTTC
clone size: -; D gene: TRBD1; J gene: TRBJ1-4; V gene: TRBV24-1; CDR3 protein: CATTRDRLFF; CDR3 DNA: TGTGCCACCACCCGGGACAGATTGTTTTTT
clone size: -; D gene: TRBD2; J gene: TRBJ2-1; V gene: TRBV7-2; CDR3 protein: CASRLSGGAYNEQFF; CDR3 DNA: TGTGCCAGCAGACTGAGCGGGGGGGCCTACAATGAGCAGTTCTTC
clone size: -; D gene: TRBD2; J gene: TRBJ2-3; V gene: TRBV6-1; CDR3 protein: CASRGLAGGIDTQYF; CDR3 DNA: TGTGCCAGCAGAGGACTAGCGGGAGGCATCGATACGCAGTATTTT
clone size: -; D gene: -; J gene: TRBJ1-4; V gene: TRBV5-1; CDR3 protein: CASSTLGATNEKLFF; CDR3 DNA: TGCGCCAGCTCCACGTTAGGGGCAACTAATGAAAAACTGTTTTTT
clone size: -; D gene: TRBD1; J gene: TRBJ2-7; V gene: TRBV4-3; CDR3 protein: CASSQVRGRYEQYF; CDR3 DNA: TGCGCCAGCAGCCAAGTTAGGGGGCGATACGAGCAGTACTTC
clone size: -; D gene: -; J gene: TRBJ2-3; V gene: TRBV7-2; CDR3 protein: CASSLVGGPRDTQYF; CDR3 DNA: TGTGCCAGCAGCTTAGTGGGAGGACCCAGGGATACGCAGTATTTT
clone size: -; D gene: -; J gene: TRBJ1-5; V gene: TRBV27; CDR3 protein: CASSGVNQPQHF; CDR3 DNA: TGTGCCAGCTCAGGAGTGAATCAGCCCCAGCATTTT
clone size: -; D gene: -; J gene: TRBJ2-5; V gene: TRBV28; CDR3 protein: CASSPPSGQVLSQETQYF; CDR3 DNA: TGTGCCAGCAGTCCGCCTAGCGGACAGGTACTCTCCCAAGAGACCCAGTACTTC
clone size: -; D gene: TRBD2; J gene: TRBJ2-1; V gene: TRBV6-5; CDR3 protein: CASSSRVVASGRVGYNEQFF; CDR3 DNA: TGTGCCAGCAGTTCTAGAGTCGTGGCTAGCGGGAGGGTTGGCTACAATGAGCAGTTCTTC
clone size: once; D gene: -; J gene: TRBJ2-2; V gene: TRBV5-1; CDR3 protein: CASSPLWNTGELFF; CDR3 DNA: TGCGCCAGCAGCCCGCTTTGGAACACCGGGGAGCTGTTTTTT
clone size: -; D gene: -; J gene: TRBJ2-1; V gene: TRBV7-2; CDR3 protein: CASSQQRGVNEQFF; CDR3 DNA: TGTGCCAGCAGCCAGCAGAGGGGGGTGAATGAGCAGTTCTTC